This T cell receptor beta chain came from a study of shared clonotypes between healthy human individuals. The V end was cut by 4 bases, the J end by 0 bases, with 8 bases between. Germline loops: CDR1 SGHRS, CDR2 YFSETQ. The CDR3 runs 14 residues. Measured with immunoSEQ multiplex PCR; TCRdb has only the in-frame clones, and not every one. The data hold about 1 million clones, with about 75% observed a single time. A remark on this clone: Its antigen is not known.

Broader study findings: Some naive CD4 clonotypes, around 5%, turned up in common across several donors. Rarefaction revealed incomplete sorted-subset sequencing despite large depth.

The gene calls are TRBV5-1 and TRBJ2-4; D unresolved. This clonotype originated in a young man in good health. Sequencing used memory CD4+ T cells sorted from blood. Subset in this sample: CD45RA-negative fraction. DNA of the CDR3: TGCGCCAGCAGCCCCGATGGAGCCAAAAACATTCAGTACTTC. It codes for CASSPDGAKNIQYF.